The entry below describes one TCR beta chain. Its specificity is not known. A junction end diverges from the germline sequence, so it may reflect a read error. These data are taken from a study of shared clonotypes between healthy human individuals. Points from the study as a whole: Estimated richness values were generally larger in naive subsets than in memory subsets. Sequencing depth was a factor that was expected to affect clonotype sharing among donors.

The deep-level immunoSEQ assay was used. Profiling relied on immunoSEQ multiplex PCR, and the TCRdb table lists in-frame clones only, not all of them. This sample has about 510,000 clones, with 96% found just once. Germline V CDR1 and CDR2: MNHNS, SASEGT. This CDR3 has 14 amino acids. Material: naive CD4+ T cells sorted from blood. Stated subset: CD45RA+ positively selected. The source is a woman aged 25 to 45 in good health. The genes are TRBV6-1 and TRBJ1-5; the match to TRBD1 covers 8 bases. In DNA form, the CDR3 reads TGTGCCAGCAGGGAAGACAGGGGCTATCAGCCCCAGCATTTT. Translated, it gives CASREDRGYQPQHF.